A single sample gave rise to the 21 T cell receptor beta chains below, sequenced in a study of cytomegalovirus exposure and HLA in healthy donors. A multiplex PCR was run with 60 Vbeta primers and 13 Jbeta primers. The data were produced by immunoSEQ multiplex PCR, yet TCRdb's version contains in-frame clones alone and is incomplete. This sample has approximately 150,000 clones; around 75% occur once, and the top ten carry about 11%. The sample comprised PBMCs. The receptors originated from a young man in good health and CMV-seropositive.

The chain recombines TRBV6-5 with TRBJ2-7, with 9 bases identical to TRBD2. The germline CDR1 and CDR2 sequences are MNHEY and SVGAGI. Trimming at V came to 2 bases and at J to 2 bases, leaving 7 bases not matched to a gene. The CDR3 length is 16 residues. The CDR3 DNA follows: TGTGCCAGCAGTTACGCGTCTAGCGGGACAACCTACGAGCAGTACTTC. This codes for CASSYASSGTTYEQYF.

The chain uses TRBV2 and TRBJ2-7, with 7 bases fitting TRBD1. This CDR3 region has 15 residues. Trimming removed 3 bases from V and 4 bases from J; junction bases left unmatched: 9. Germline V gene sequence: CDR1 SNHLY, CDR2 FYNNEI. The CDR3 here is CASSDRTGSLYEQYF. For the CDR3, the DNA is TGTGCCAGCAGTGATCGGACAGGATCACTTTACGAGCAGTACTTC.

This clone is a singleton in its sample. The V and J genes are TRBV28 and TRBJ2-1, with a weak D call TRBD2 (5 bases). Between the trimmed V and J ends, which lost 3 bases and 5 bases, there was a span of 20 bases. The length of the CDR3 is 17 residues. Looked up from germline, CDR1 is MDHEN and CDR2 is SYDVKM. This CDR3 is CASSFDGWRRANNEQFF. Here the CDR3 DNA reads TGTGCCAGCAGTTTTGATGGTTGGCGGCGGGCAAACAATGAGCAGTTCTTC.

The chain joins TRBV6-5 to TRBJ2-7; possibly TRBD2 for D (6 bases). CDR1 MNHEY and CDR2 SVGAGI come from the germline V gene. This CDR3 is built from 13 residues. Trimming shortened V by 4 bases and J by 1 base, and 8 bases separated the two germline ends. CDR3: CASSWRGSYEQYF. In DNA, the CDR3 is TGTGCCAGCAGTTGGAGGGGATCCTACGAGCAGTACTTC.

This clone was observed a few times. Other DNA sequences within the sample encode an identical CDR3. DNA of the CDR3: TGTGCCAGCTCACCCTACACAGATACGCAGTATTTT. The encoded protein is CASSPYTDTQYF. This chain connects TRBV18 to TRBJ2-3; D ambiguous. The CDR3 covers 12 residues. Deletions cut 3 bases from V and 2 bases from J, with 3 bases between. Germline-derived CDR1 and CDR2 are KGHSH and LQKENI.

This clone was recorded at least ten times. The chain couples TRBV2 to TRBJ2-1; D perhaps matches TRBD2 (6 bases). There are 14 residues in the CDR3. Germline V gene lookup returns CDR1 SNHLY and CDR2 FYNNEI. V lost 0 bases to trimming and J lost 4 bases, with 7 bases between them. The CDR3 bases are TGTGCCAGCAGTGAAGCTAGCGGTTACAATGAGCAGTTCTTC. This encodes CASSEASGYNEQFF.

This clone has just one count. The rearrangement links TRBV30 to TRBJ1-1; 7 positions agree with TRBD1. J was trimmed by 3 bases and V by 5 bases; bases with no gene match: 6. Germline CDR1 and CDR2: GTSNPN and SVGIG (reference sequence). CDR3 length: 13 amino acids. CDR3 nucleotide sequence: TGTGCCTGGGACAGGGCCAGGGACACTGAAGCTTTCTTT. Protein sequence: CAWDRARDTEAFF.

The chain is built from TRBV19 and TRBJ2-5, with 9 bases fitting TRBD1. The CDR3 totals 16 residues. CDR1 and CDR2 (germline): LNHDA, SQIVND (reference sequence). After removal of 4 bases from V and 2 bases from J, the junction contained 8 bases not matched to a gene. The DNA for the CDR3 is TGTGCCAGTAGTACCCGCGGACAGGGGCTTCAAGAGACCCAGTACTTC. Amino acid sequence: CASSTRGQGLQETQYF.

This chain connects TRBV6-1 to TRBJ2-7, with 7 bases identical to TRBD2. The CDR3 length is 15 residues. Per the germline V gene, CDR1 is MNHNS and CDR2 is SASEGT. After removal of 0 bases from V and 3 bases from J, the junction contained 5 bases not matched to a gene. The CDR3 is CASSEAGSSGYEQYF. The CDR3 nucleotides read TGTGCCAGCAGTGAAGCGGGGTCTAGCGGCTACGAGCAGTACTTC.

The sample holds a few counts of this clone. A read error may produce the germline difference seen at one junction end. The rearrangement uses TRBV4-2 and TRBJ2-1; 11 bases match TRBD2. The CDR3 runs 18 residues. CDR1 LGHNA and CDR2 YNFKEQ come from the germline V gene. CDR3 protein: CASSQDMGLADSDNEQFF. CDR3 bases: TGTGCCAGCAGCCAAGATATGGGACTAGCGGACTCCGACAATGAGCAGTTCTTC.

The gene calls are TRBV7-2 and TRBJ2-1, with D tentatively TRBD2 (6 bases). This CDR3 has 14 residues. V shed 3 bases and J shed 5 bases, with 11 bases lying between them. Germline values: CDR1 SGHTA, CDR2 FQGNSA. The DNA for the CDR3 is TGTGCCAGCAGCTTCGTTAGCGGCCACAATGAGCAGTTCTTC. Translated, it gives CASSFVSGHNEQFF.

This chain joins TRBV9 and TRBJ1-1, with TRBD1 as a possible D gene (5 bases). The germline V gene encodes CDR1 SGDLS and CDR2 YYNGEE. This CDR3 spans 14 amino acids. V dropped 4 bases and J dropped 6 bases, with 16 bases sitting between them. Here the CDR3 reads CASSPNQGFPEAFF. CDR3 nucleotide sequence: TGTGCCAGCAGCCCTAATCAGGGATTCCCTGAAGCTTTCTTT.

The CDR3: CASSTEREVPYNEQFF. CDR3 nucleotides: TGTGCCAGTAGTACCGAGCGGGAGGTGCCCTACAATGAGCAGTTCTTC. J is TRBJ2-1 and V is TRBV19; 9 nucleotides match TRBD2. The length of the CDR3 is 16 residues. The V gene end was trimmed by 4 bases and the J gene end by 2 bases; junction bases not matched to a gene: 6. Germline CDR1 reads LNHDA; CDR2 reads SQIVND (reference sequence).

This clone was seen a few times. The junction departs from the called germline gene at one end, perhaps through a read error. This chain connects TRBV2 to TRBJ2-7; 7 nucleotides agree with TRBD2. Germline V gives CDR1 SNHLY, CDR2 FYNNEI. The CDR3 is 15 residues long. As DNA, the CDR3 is TGTTCCAGCAGTGAAGCCTCTAGCGGCACCTACGAGCAGTACTTC. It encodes CSSSEASSGTYEQYF.

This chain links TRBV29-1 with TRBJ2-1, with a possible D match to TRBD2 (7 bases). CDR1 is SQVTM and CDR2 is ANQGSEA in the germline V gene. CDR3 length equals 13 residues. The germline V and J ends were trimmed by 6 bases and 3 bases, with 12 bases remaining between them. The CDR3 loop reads CSVQRGGYNEQFF. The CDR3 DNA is TGCAGCGTCCAGAGGGGGGGCTACAATGAGCAGTTCTTC.

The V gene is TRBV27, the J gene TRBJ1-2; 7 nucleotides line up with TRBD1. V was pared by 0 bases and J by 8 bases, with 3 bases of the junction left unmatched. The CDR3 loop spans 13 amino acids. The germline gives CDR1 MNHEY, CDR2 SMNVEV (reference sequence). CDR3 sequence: CASSLSEGAGYTF. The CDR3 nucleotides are TGTGCCAGCAGTTTATCGGAGGGGGCGGGCTACACCTTC.

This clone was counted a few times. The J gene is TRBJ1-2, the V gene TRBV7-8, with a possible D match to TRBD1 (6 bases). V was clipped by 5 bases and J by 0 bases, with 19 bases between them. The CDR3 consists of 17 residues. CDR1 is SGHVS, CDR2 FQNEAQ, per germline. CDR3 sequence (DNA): TGTGCCAGCAGCACCACGGGCGCAGGGGCCTCTAACTATGGCTACACCTTC. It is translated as CASSTTGAGASNYGYTF.

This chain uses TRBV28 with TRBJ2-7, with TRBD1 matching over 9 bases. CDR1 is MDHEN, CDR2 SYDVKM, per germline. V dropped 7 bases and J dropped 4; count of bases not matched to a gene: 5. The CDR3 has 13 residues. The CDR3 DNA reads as TGTGCCAGCAAGCACAGGGGGCCTTACGAGCAGTACTTC. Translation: CASKHRGPYEQYF.

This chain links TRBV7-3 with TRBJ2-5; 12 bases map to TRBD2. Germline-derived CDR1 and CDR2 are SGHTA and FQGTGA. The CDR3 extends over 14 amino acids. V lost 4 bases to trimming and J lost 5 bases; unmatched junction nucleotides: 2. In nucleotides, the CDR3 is TGTGCCAGCAGCTCTAGCGGGAGGGGCGAGACCCAGTACTTC. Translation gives CASSSSGRGETQYF.

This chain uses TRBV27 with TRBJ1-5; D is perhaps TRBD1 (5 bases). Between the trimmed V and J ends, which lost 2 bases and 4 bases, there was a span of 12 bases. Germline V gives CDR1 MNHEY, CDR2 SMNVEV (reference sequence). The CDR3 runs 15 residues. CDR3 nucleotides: TGTGCCAGCAGTTTAACGACGGGGGTTAATCAGCCCCAGCATTTT. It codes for CASSLTTGVNQPQHF.

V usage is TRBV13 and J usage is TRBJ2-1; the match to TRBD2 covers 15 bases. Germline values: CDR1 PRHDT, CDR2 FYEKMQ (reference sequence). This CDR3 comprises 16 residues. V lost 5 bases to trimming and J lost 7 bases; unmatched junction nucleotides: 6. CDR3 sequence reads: CASSPIGLAGGNEQFF. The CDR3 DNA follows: TGTGCCAGCAGCCCTATTGGACTAGCGGGAGGGAATGAGCAGTTCTTC.